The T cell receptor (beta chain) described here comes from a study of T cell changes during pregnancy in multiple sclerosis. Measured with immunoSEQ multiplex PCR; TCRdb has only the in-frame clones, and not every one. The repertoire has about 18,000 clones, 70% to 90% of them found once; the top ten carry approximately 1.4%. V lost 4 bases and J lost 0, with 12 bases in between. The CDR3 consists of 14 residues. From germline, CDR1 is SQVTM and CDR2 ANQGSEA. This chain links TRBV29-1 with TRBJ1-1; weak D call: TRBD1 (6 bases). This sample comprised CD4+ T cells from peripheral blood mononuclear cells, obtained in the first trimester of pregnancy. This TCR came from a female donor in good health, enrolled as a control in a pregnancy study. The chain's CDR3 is CSVAAGVMNTEAFF. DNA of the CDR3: TGCAGCGTTGCGGCAGGGGTGATGAACACTGAAGCTTTCTTT.